This record looks at one TCR beta chain sequence and its context. Other DNA sequences in this sample translate to the same CDR3. The germline V gene encodes CDR1 ENHRY and CDR2 SYGVKD. V was pared by 0 bases and J by 7 bases, with 1 base of the junction left unmatched. This CDR3 is 16 amino acids long. This record belongs to a study of blood T cell repertoires in COVID-19. Looking at the study overall: Samples of COVID-19 (acute and convalescent) were obtained from the United States, Italy and Spain.

Seattle's cohort entered during active infection and was followed longitudinally. Authors' methods: For nucleated cells, counts were estimated from reference gene primer amplification. Using immunoSEQ multiplex PCR, the repertoire was profiled, and TCRdb retains in-frame clones only, with some absent. V and J calls and clone size come straight from that table; D and trimming were deduced from the DNA. The data show 70,000 to 95,000 clones, with roughly 90% seen just once and 2.5% to 3.5% held by the top ten. The rearrangement links TRBV10-3 to TRBJ2-1, with 15 bases aligning to TRBD2. Source material: peripheral blood. The TCR sequence derives from a man aged 45 to 65 with COVID-19, enrolled during active disease. The chain's CDR3 is CAISESGLAGGNEQFF. DNA for the CDR3: TGTGCCATCAGTGAGTCAGGACTAGCGGGGGGGAATGAGCAGTTCTTC.